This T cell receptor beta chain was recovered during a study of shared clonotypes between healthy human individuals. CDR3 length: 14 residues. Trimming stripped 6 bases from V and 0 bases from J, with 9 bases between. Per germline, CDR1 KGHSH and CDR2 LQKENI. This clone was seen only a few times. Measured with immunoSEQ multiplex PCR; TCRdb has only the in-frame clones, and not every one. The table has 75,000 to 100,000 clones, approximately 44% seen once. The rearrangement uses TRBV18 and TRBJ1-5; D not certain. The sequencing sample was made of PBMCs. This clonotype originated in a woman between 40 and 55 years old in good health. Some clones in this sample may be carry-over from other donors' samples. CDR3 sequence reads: CASSTQDSNQPQHF. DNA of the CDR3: TGTGCCAGCTCCACCCAGGATAGCAATCAGCCCCAGCATTTT. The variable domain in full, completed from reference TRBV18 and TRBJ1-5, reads NAGVMQNPRHLVRRRGQEARLRCSPMKGHSHVYWYRQLPEEGLKFMVYLQKENIIDESGMPKERFSAEFPKEGPSILRIQQVVRGDSAAYFCASSTQDSNQPQHFGDGTRLSIL.